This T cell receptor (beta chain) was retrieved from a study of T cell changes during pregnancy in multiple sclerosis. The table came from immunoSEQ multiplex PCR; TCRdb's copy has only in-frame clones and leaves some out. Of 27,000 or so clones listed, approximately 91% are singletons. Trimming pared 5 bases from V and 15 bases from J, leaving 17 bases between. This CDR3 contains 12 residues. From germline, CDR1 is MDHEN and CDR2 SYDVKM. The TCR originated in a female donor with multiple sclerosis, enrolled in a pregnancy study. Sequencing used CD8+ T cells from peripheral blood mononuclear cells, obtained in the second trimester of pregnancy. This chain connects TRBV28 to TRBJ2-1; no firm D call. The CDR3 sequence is CASSATAPAMFF. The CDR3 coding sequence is TGTGCCAGCAGTGCGACCGCCCCAGCGATGTTCTTC.